Below are 7 T cell receptor beta chains sequenced from a single sample in a study of T cells in localized non-small cell lung cancer. TCRdb keeps only in-frame clones here, not all; method: immunoSEQ multiplex PCR. The table records 25,000 to 30,000 clones, roughly 90% of them present only once. The sample in question was peripheral blood, obtained before any cancer treatment. The source is a woman aged 18 to 55 with stage I lung adenocarcinoma.

The gene calls are TRBV12-5 and TRBJ2-1, with TRBD1 matching 8 bases. V dropped 4 bases and J dropped 7; count of bases not matched to a gene: 6. The CDR3 contains 14 residues. Germline-derived CDR1 and CDR2 are LGHNT and FRNRAP. CDR3 residues: CASGSNRGLNEQFF. In DNA, the CDR3 is TGTGCTAGTGGTTCAAACAGGGGGTTGAATGAGCAGTTCTTC.

The rearrangement links TRBV19 to TRBJ1-5; 9 positions agree with TRBD1. The CDR3 is made up of 14 amino acids. With V trimmed by 5 bases and J by 6 bases, 5 bases remained unmatched. Germline CDR1 is LNHDA and CDR2 is SQIVND (reference sequence). The CDR3 nucleotides read TGTGCCAGTAGTGGTGACAGGGGGAGTCAGCCCCAGCATTTT. Translation: CASSGDRGSQPQHF.

This clone appeared a few times. The chain couples TRBV7-2 to TRBJ1-2; D may be TRBD1 (5 bases). The CDR3 covers 15 residues. V lost 1 base to trimming and J lost 3 bases, with 12 bases between them. Germline V CDR1 and CDR2: SGHTA, FQGNSA. The CDR3 DNA follows: TGTGCCAGCAGCTTAGATCCGGGACCATACTATGGCTACACCTTC. Its translation: CASSLDPGPYYGYTF.

This chain connects TRBV5-1 to TRBJ2-7, with TRBD1 matching 8 bases. V gave up 2 bases and J gave up 2 bases; unmatched junction bases: 3. From germline, CDR1 is SGHRS and CDR2 YFSETQ. This CDR3 has 14 amino acids. Here the CDR3 DNA reads TGCGCCAGCAGCTTTGGACAGGGTCCCTACGAGCAGTACTTC. It translates to CASSFGQGPYEQYF.

V and J are TRBV27 and TRBJ2-7, with 11 bases fitting TRBD2. Trimming at V came to 7 bases and at J to 4 bases, leaving 3 bases not matched to a gene. CDR3 length: 13 residues. CDR1 and CDR2 (germline): MNHEY, SMNVEV (reference sequence). CDR3 coding DNA: TGTGCCAGCAAAACTAGCGGGAGTTACGAGCAGTACTTC. This encodes CASKTSGSYEQYF.

This clone was detected only once. The V call is TRBV19, the J call TRBJ2-1, with 9 positions matching TRBD2. The CDR3 loop spans 15 amino acids. The V segment lost 6 bases and the J segment 5 bases; nucleotides outside the gene matches: 8. Germline-derived CDR1 and CDR2 are LNHDA and SQIVND (reference sequence). CDR3 sequence: CASSKVTSGDNEQFF. The CDR3 bases are TGTGCCAGTAGCAAGGTGACTAGCGGAGACAATGAGCAGTTCTTC.

V gene TRBV30 combines with J gene TRBJ2-7; tentative D call: TRBD1 (6 bases). Germline CDR1 GTSNPN, CDR2 SVGIG (reference sequence). The CDR3 has 14 residues. Trimming took off 4 bases at V and 5 bases at J, with 18 bases between the two ends. This CDR3 is CAWTGDPALNEQYF. In nucleotides, the CDR3 is TGTGCCTGGACAGGGGACCCCGCTTTGAACGAGCAGTACTTC.